This is a list of T cell receptor beta chains from one sample in a study of vaccination and CD4 T cells after COVID-19. For these TCRs, the target antigens are not known. TCRdb recomputed calls from the PCR reads with MiXCR, one row per CDR3 protein. The table includes tens of thousands of distinct CDR3 sequences, roughly 74% detected once. The specimen sequenced was CD4+ T cells from blood, cultured in vitro. The source of these receptors is a human donor who had recovered from COVID-19. Both conserved end residues are part of each CDR3. The D gene is left open where the match is weak. Some rows mark clone size as missing; the rest say once, few, many or name a class of expanded clone.

>.|TRBJ2-5|TRBV7-2|.
TGTGCCAGCAGCGGGCAAGGGTCCGCCGGGGTTGGGACCCAGTACTTC
CASSGQGSAGVGTQYF
>.|TRBJ1-5|TRBV6-1|.
TGTGCCAGCAGCACCGGGGGGGGCAATCAGCCCCAGCATTTT
CASSTGGGNQPQHF
>.|TRBJ2-5|TRBV6-1|few
TGTGCCAGCAGCACCCAGACAGGGAGGGAGACCCAGTACTTC
CASSTQTGRETQYF
>.|TRBJ2-7|TRBV20-1|.
TGCAGTGCTAGAGGTCCCTACGAGCAGTACTTC
CSARGPYEQYF
>TRBD1|TRBJ1-5|TRBV27|.
TGTGCCAGCAGTCAGAACAGGGGTCTTAGCAATCAGCCCCAGCATTTT
CASSQNRGLSNQPQHF
>TRBD1|TRBJ1-1|TRBV20-1|.
TGCAGTGCTAGAGACGCAGGGGGGAAAACTGAAGCTTTCTTT
CSARDAGGKTEAFF
>.|TRBJ1-2|TRBV6-1|.
TGTGCCAGCAGACTTACCAGGGTATCCCACTATGGCTACACCTTC
CASRLTRVSHYGYTF
>.|TRBJ1-5|TRBV19|.
TGTGCCAGTAGGTTAGACAGTAGCAATCAGCCCCAGCATTTT
CASRLDSSNQPQHF
>.|TRBJ2-3|TRBV6-5|.
TGTGCCAGCAGTTATTTCCCCTGGGCTTCAGGAGGCGCGCGCACAGATACGCAGTATTTT
CASSYFPWASGGARTDTQYF
>.|TRBJ2-6|TRBV21-1|.
.
CASSKWGRGSGANVLTF
>.|TRBJ1-1|TRBV4-3|.
TGCGCCAGCAGCCAAGAACCCATCGGGGGGAAAGCTTTCTTT
CASSQEPIGGKAFF
>.|TRBJ2-4|TRBV28|.
TGTGCCAGCAACATCAGAAACATTCAGTACTTC
CASNIRNIQYF
>TRBD1|TRBJ1-5|TRBV18|.
TGTGCCAGCTCAGGGGACAGAAATCAGCCCCAGCATTTT
CASSGDRNQPQHF
>.|TRBJ1-5|TRBV6-1|.
TGTGCCACCTCGAGGGACTATAGCAATCAGCCCCAGCATTTT
CATSRDYSNQPQHF
>.|TRBJ1-2|TRBV24-1|few
TGTGCCACCAGTGACTCTGTGGATGGCTACACCTTC
CATSDSVDGYTF
>TRBD1|TRBJ1-2|TRBV7-2|.
TGTGCCAGCAGGTTACCGGGACAGGCAAACCTCTATGGCTACACCTTC
CASRLPGQANLYGYTF
>TRBD2|TRBJ2-5|TRBV12-3/TRBV12-4|few
TGTGCCAGCAGGCGGGGGGTGGAGACCCAGTACTTC
CASRRGVETQYF
>.|TRBJ2-2|TRBV20-1|.
TGCAGTATTTTTACCGGAGGGAACACCGGGGAGCTGTTTTTT
CSIFTGGNTGELFF